These 19 T cell receptor beta chains were sequenced from one sample in a study of T cell responses to AZD1222 COVID-19 vaccine. Here immunoSEQ multiplex PCR was the method, and the copy in TCRdb shows in-frame clones only, minus some. Of more than 150,000 clones in the sample, 85% to 90% were seen once. This sample comprised peripheral blood, obtained on day 0 of MenACWY control vaccination. Receptor source: an adult in good health.

The V gene is TRBV5-6, the J gene TRBJ2-7; no clear D gene. Trimming pared 0 bases from V and 3 bases from J, leaving 7 bases between. From germline, CDR1 is SGHDT and CDR2 YYEEEE. The CDR3 is 13 amino acids. The CDR3 DNA reads as TGTGCCAGCAGCTTGGCGCATAACTACGAGCAGTACTTC. This translates into CASSLAHNYEQYF. The variable domain in full, with the rest retrieved from reference TRBV5-6 and TRBJ2-7, is DAGVTQSPTHLIKTRGQQVTLRCSPKSGHDTVSWYQQALGQGPQFIFQYYEEEERQRGNFPDRFSGHQFPNYSSELNVNALLLGDSALYLCASSLAHNYEQYFGPGTRLTVT.

The J gene is TRBJ1-6, the V gene TRBV2; 11 nucleotides match TRBD1. This CDR3 has 16 residues. Trimming removed 6 bases from V and 5 bases from J; junction bases left unmatched: 6. Per germline, CDR1 SNHLY and CDR2 FYNNEI. The CDR3 here is CASRSGTGGNNSPLHF. The CDR3 DNA reads TGTGCCAGCAGATCCGGGACAGGGGGTAATAATTCACCCCTCCACTTT.

The chain combines TRBV6-6 with TRBJ1-5, with TRBD1 as a possible D gene (6 bases). Germline CDR1 and CDR2: MNHNY and SVGAGI (reference sequence). The CDR3 sequence is 15 residues long. The V and J ends lost 3 bases and 1 base respectively, with 10 bases between them. The CDR3, as DNA: TGTGCCAGCAGTTATGGGGGGCAGAGCAATCAGCCCCAGCATTTT. Its translation: CASSYGGQSNQPQHF.

This clone appeared once. This chain links TRBV7-3 with TRBJ2-6, with a possible D match to TRBD2 (5 bases). The CDR3 is made up of 15 amino acids. Trimming took 5 bases from V and 2 from J, leaving 10 bases between them. Germline CDR1 and CDR2: SGHTA and FQGTGA. CDR3 nucleotides: TGTGCCAGCAGCCCATCGAGGGCTGGGGCCAACGTCCTGACTTTC. It codes for CASSPSRAGANVLTF.

In this sample, this clone turned up a few times. The gene calls are TRBV7-8 and TRBJ1-1, with D possibly being TRBD1 (6 bases). Deletions cut 6 bases from V and 1 base from J, with 21 bases between. CDR3 length: 17 amino acids. The germline CDR1 and CDR2 sequences are SGHVS and FQNEAQ. The CDR3 DNA is TGTGCCAGCAGTTCAGGGTTAACAGGGAGACCGAACACTGAAGCTTTCTTT. The encoded protein is CASSSGLTGRPNTEAFF.

The chain uses TRBV7-6 and TRBJ1-5; D is unresolved. This CDR3 comprises 13 residues. Trimming took off 1 base at V and 3 bases at J, with 4 bases between the two ends. CDR1 is SGHVS and CDR2 is FNYEAQ in the germline V gene. The CDR3 here is CASSLDDNQPQHF. The CDR3 DNA reads as TGTGCCAGCAGCTTAGACGACAATCAGCCCCAGCATTTT.

The V and J genes are TRBV7-2 and TRBJ2-7; D might be TRBD1 (6 bases). The germline V gene has CDR1 SGHTA and CDR2 FQGNSA. Between the trimmed V and J ends, which lost 2 bases and 4 bases, there was a span of 21 bases. There are 17 residues in the CDR3. The CDR3 loop is CASSLSSSGTRSYEQYF. As DNA, the CDR3 is TGTGCCAGCAGCTTATCCTCCTCCGGGACACGATCTTACGAGCAGTACTTC.

The chain uses TRBV5-6 and TRBJ1-6; D not resolved. The germline V and J ends were trimmed by 3 bases and 7 bases, with 8 bases remaining between them. Germline lookup yields CDR1 SGHDT and CDR2 YYEEEE. CDR3 length equals 13 residues. This CDR3 is CASSSIPNSPLHF. DNA for the CDR3: TGTGCCAGCAGCTCGATTCCGAATTCACCCCTCCACTTT. Complete variable domain (other parts from reference TRBV5-6 and TRBJ1-6): DAGVTQSPTHLIKTRGQQVTLRCSPKSGHDTVSWYQQALGQGPQFIFQYYEEEERQRGNFPDRFSGHQFPNYSSELNVNALLLGDSALYLCASSSIPNSPLHFGNGTRLTVT.

The chain is built from TRBV28 and TRBJ2-5, with a tentative D call TRBD1 (6 bases). The CDR3 is made up of 18 amino acids. V shed 5 bases and J shed 1 base, with 23 bases lying between them. The germline V gene has CDR1 MDHEN and CDR2 SYDVKM. The DNA for the CDR3 is TGTGCCAGCAGTCACAACCTTCGACAGGCGCGGTTCCAAGAGACCCAGTACTTC. This translates into CASSHNLRQARFQETQYF.

This chain links TRBV4-1 with TRBJ1-2; D uncertain. V lost 1 base and J 0 bases, leaving 3 bases between the germline ends. Germline CDR1 is MGHRA and CDR2 is YSYEKL. The CDR3 spans 13 residues. CDR3 nucleotide sequence: TGCGCCAGCAGCCAAGCAGCTAACTATGGCTACACCTTC. The encoded protein is CASSQAANYGYTF.

The rearrangement joins TRBV5-6 to TRBJ2-7; D unresolved. This CDR3 has 12 residues. Germline loops: CDR1 SGHDT, CDR2 YYEEEE. Trimming removed 4 bases from V and 6 bases from J, with 11 bases in between. CDR3 nucleotide sequence: TGTGCCAGCAGCCTTATTCAATCCGAGCAGTACTTC. It encodes CASSLIQSEQYF. The full variable domain, rest sourced from reference TRBV5-6 and TRBJ2-7, is DAGVTQSPTHLIKTRGQQVTLRCSPKSGHDTVSWYQQALGQGPQFIFQYYEEEERQRGNFPDRFSGHQFPNYSSELNVNALLLGDSALYLCASSLIQSEQYFGPGTRLTVT.

The chain uses TRBV19 and TRBJ2-5, with D possibly matching TRBD1 (6 bases). The CDR3 loop spans 12 amino acids. V shed 5 bases and J shed 4 bases, with 8 bases lying between them. From germline, CDR1 is LNHDA and CDR2 SQIVND (reference sequence). For the CDR3, the DNA is TGTGCCAGTAGTGAGACAGGAGAGACCCAGTACTTC. It translates to CASSETGETQYF.

The chain employs TRBV6-1 and TRBJ2-6; D is undetermined. CDR3 length: 15 amino acids. The V and J ends lost 2 bases and 1 base respectively, with 6 bases between them. Germline V gene data show CDR1 as MNHNS and CDR2 as SASEGT. The CDR3 region is CASSERASGANVLTF. In DNA form, the CDR3 reads TGTGCCAGCAGTGAAAGGGCTTCTGGGGCCAACGTCCTGACTTTC.

This rearrangement joins TRBV14 to TRBJ1-5; no reliable D call. The CDR3 covers 12 residues. Germline V gives CDR1 SGHDN, CDR2 FVKESK. Trimming took off 2 bases at V and 7 bases at J, with 6 bases between the two ends. The CDR3 sequence is CASSQKVQPQHF. Written as DNA, the CDR3 is TGTGCCAGCAGCCAAAAGGTACAGCCCCAGCATTTT.

The V gene is TRBV19, the J gene TRBJ1-5; TRBD1 matches 10 bases. Germline assignment: CDR1 LNHDA and CDR2 SQIVND (reference sequence). The CDR3 has 17 amino acids. V was pared by 5 bases and J by 3 bases, with 10 bases of the junction left unmatched. CDR3 bases: TGTGCCAGTAGTCCCACTATGACAGGGGGCCTCAATCAGCCCCAGCATTTT. Translating it yields CASSPTMTGGLNQPQHF. The full variable domain, in which reference TRBV19 and TRBJ1-5 provide the parts outside the CDR3, is DGGITQSPKYLFRKEGQNVTLSCEQNLNHDAMYWYRQDPGQGLRLIYYSQIVNDFQKGDIAEGYSVSREKKESFPLTVTSAQKNPTAFYLCASSPTMTGGLNQPQHFGDGTRLSIL.

The J gene is TRBJ2-7, the V gene TRBV2; 10 positions agree with TRBD2. The CDR3 consists of 15 residues. Germline CDR1 reads SNHLY; CDR2 reads FYNNEI. The trim removed 6 bases at V and 6 bases at J, leaving 11 bases unmatched. The CDR3 sequence is CASSAILAGPVEQYF. CDR3 DNA: TGTGCCAGCAGCGCAATACTAGCGGGGCCTGTCGAGCAGTACTTC. The whole variable domain, remainder taken from reference TRBV2 and TRBJ2-7, is EPEVTQTPSHQVTQMGQEVILRCVPISNHLYFYWYRQILGQKVEFLVSFYNNEISEKSEIFDDQFSVERPDGSNFTLKIRSTKLEDSAMYFCASSAILAGPVEQYFGPGTRLTVT.

V gene TRBV2 combines with J gene TRBJ2-5, with D perhaps TRBD1 (5 bases). CDR1 SNHLY and CDR2 FYNNEI come from the germline V gene. The CDR3 is 14 residues long. Trimming removed 4 bases at V and 2 bases at J, with 11 bases between. CDR3 sequence: CASSAVAGQETQYF. CDR3 bases: TGTGCCAGCAGTGCGGTGGCAGGGCAAGAGACCCAGTACTTC.

The chain couples TRBV9 to TRBJ1-4; D is unclear. The CDR3 runs to 16 residues. Germline values: CDR1 SGDLS, CDR2 YYNGEE. The ends were cut back, 3 bases at V and 2 bases at J, with 14 bases in the middle. DNA of the CDR3: TGTGCCAGCAGCGCCTTCTCGGGCGGGACTAATGAAAAACTGTTTTTT. As protein: CASSAFSGGTNEKLFF. Supplemented by reference TRBV9 and TRBJ1-4, the full variable domain reads DSGVTQTPKHLITATGQRVTLRCSPRSGDLSVYWYQQSLDQGLQFLIQYYNGEERAKGNILERFSAQQFPDLHSELNLSSLELGDSALYFCASSAFSGGTNEKLFFGSGTQLSVL.

This chain connects TRBV19 to TRBJ2-5; TRBD2 matches 7 bases. Germline assignment: CDR1 LNHDA and CDR2 SQIVND (reference sequence). This CDR3 contains 15 residues. The ends lost 3 bases at V and 2 bases at J; junction bases unmatched: 6. The CDR3 sequence: CASSIGWGGQETQYF. CDR3 sequence (DNA): TGTGCCAGTAGTATTGGGTGGGGGGGGCAAGAGACCCAGTACTTC.